Listed below are T cell receptor beta chains from one sample, sequenced in a study of lymphopenia after photon versus proton radiotherapy. Clones were sequenced by immunoSEQ multiplex PCR, and TCRdb holds only the in-frame ones, with some missing. The sample contains around 70,000 clones, approximately 91% of which appear only once. Specimen: peripheral blood, collected from a patient treated with photon-based radiotherapy. These receptors all come from an older woman with pancreatic cancer. Both conserved end residues are part of each CDR3. Some rows have no size entry. The others give once, few or many, or a class for an expanded clone.

size	V	J	CDR3
.	TRBV7-2	TRBJ2-7	CASSLKNGRQTNEQYF
.	TRBV2	TRBJ1-5	CASIEEGGSNQPQHF
.	TRBV6-5	TRBJ1-1	CASSYRRNTEAFF
.	TRBV4-1	TRBJ1-6	CASSQDPGISSPLHF
.	TRBV7-2	TRBJ2-7	CASSLAPRGEQYF
.	TRBV7-2	TRBJ1-2	CASSLAQASPGWGYTF
.	TRBV10-3	TRBJ2-7	CAISAGTGRAYEQYF
.	TRBV20-1	TRBJ2-7	CSASGVGEQYF
.	TRBV6-5	TRBJ2-5	CASKLAGGGETQYF
.	TRBV19	TRBJ1-1	CASSTPVNTEAFF
.	TRBV19	TRBJ2-7	CASSPAGANPAYEQYF
.	TRBV5-5	TRBJ2-7	CASSLVSGSYEQYF
.	TRBV29-1	TRBJ2-1	CSVEGGDGTRQFF
.	TRBV7-8	TRBJ2-7	CASSLGTSGRARYEQYF
.	TRBV7-9	.	CASRGSGTRSYEQYF
.	TRBV7-2	TRBJ2-3	CASSLASLGDTQYF
.	TRBV29-1	TRBJ2-1	CSATNGGNEQFF
.	TRBV2	TRBJ2-5	CASSELVETQYF
.	TRBV14	TRBJ2-7	CASSPGFGGEQYF
.	TRBV18	TRBJ1-5	CASSPDSNQPQHF
.	TRBV7-9	TRBJ1-2	CASSSGGARAF
.	TRBV2	TRBJ2-7	CASSSSGSTFGEQYF
.	TRBV10-3	TRBJ2-7	CATRGVYEQYF
once	TRBV29-1	TRBJ2-1	CSVVAKGQSSYNEQFF
.	TRBV18	TRBJ2-3	CASSPLAGGPTDTQYF
.	TRBV5-5	TRBJ1-5	CASSPQGGRRDQPQHF
.	TRBV7-2	TRBJ2-2	CASSSSRLTGELFF
.	TRBV7-9	TRBJ1-1	CASSPDPGAEAFF
.	TRBV28	TRBJ2-2	CASSGALITGELFF
.	TRBV5-1	TRBJ1-1	CASSPTGSLEAFF
.	TRBV7-2	TRBJ2-2	CASSLDPMFGELFF
.	TRBV5-4	TRBJ2-2	CASSLDRFNTGELFF
once	TRBV30	TRBJ2-7	CAWSETSYSYEQYF
.	TRBV28	TRBJ1-1	CASSLYGTGTTEAFF
.	TRBV19	TRBJ1-1	CASSPLGDRNTEAFF
.	TRBV5-5	TRBJ1-1	CASSLDVRWGTEAFF
.	TRBV6-5	TRBJ2-6	CASSRGGTGANVLTF
.	TRBV27	TRBJ2-3	CASSPTGTVNTDTQYF
.	TRBV5-1	TRBJ1-3	CASRGGAGNTIYF
.	TRBV19	TRBJ2-2	CASSTLAGGPTGELFF
.	TRBV5-6	TRBJ2-2	CASSLGIAGTGELFF
.	TRBV5-1	TRBJ2-3	CASSFSGTDTQYF
once	TRBV7-9	TRBJ1-4	CASSRSTDEKLFF
.	TRBV2	TRBJ2-3	CASSEAGGGTDTQYF
.	TRBV11-2	TRBJ2-7	CASSLEHAGAGAYEQYF
.	TRBV11-2	TRBJ1-5	CASSTGFGNQPQHF
.	TRBV5-1	TRBJ2-2	CASSLAGTSSRTTGELFF
once	TRBV7-2	TRBJ2-7	CASSFQQGLGEQYF
.	TRBV7-9	TRBJ2-1	CASTTPWTSGNEQFF
.	TRBV2	TRBJ2-1	CASSVGVGAEQFF
.	TRBV9	TRBJ2-7	CASSDGRSAGEQYF
.	TRBV28	TRBJ2-5	CASSPSGWGSQETQYF
.	TRBV7-2	TRBJ2-1	CASSWVGNEQFF
once	TRBV7-2	TRBJ2-7	CASSIQGVEGQYF
.	TRBV14	TRBJ1-2	CASSSTRGRGGYTF
.	TRBV6-4	TRBJ2-1	CASSRGTSGNNEQFF